This T cell receptor beta chain was obtained from a study of OX40 agonist ivuxolimab in advanced cancers. Background on the study: Those treated in dose escalation had hepatocellular carcinoma, melanoma, renal cell cancer or head and neck cancer. Three patients responded partially, comprising one with hepatocellular carcinoma and two with cutaneous melanoma.

Germline V gene sequence: CDR1 LNHDA, CDR2 SQIVND (reference sequence). The CDR3 loop spans 16 amino acids. The V and J ends lost 5 bases and 5 bases, in that order; junction bases with no gene match: 10. TCRdb's table, derived via immunoSEQ multiplex PCR, lists solely in-frame clones and lacks some. The sample lists approximately 71,000 clones, 84% seen once, with roughly 0.8% in the top ten. Sequenced material: CD4+ or CD8+ T cells sorted from blood, taken in a trial of the OX40 agonist ivuxolimab. This chain uses TRBV19 with TRBJ2-5; 11 bases agree with TRBD2. The TCR was taken from an adult with an advanced solid tumor such as melanoma, head and neck, liver or kidney cancer. The CDR3 region has the DNA TGTGCCAGTAGTTTGTCTAGCGGGGGGTCAGTGGAGACCCAGTACTTC. Residues: CASSLSSGGSVETQYF. Variable domain in full (rest from reference TRBV19 and TRBJ2-5): DGGITQSPKYLFRKEGQNVTLSCEQNLNHDAMYWYRQDPGQGLRLIYYSQIVNDFQKGDIAEGYSVSREKKESFPLTVTSAQKNPTAFYLCASSLSSGGSVETQYFGPGTRLLVL.